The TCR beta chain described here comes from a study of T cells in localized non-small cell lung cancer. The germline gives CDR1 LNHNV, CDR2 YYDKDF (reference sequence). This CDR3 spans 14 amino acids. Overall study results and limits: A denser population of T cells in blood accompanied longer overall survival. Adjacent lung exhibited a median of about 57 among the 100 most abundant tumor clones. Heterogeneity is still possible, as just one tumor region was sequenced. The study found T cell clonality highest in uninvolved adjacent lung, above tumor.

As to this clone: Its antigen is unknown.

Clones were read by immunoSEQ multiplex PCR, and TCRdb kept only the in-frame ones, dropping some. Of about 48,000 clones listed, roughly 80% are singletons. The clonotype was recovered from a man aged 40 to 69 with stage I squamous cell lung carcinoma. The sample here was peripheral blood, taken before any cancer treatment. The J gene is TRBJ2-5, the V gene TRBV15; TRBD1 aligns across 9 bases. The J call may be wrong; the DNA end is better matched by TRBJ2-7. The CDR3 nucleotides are TGTGCCACCAGCAAGGACAGGGGAACCTACGAGCAGTACTTC. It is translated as CATSKDRGTYEQYF.